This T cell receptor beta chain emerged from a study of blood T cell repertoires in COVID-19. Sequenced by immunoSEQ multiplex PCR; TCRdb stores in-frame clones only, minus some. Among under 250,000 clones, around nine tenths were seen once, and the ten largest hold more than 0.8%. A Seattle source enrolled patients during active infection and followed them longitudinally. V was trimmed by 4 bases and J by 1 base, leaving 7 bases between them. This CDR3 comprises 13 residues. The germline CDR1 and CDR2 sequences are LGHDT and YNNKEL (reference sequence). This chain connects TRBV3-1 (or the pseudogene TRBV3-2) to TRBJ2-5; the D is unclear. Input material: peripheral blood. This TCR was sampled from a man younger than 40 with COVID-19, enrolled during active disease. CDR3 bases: TGTGCCAGCAGCCCCGCGAGCCAAGAGACCCAGTACTTC. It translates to CASSPASQETQYF.